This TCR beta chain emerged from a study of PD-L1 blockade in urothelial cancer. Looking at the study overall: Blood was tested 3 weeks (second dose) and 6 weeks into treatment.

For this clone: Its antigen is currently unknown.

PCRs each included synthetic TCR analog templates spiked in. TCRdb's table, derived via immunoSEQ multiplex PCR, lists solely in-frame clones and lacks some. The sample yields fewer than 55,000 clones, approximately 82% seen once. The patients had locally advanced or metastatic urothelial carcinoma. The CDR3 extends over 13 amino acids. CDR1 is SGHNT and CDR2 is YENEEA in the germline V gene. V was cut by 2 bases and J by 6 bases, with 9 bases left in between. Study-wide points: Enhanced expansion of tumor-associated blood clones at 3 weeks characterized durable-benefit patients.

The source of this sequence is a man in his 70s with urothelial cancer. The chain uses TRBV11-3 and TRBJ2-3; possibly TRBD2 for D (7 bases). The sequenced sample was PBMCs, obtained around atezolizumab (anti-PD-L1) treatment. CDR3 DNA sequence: TGTGCCAGCAGCTTACGGGGGGCGGATACGCAGTATTTT. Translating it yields CASSLRGADTQYF. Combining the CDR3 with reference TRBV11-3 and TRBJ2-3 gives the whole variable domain EAGVVQSPRYKIIEKKQPVAFWCNPISGHNTLYWYLQNLGQGPELLIRYENEEAVDDSQLPKDRFSAERLKGVDSTLKIQPAELGDSAVYLCASSLRGADTQYFGPGTRLTVL.